This T cell receptor beta chain was obtained from a study of T cells in Graves' hyperthyroidism and ophthalmopathy. Across the whole study: Upon initial diagnosis and before any treatment, peripheral blood was collected.

Study-wide results and limits: Ophthalmopathy was model-predicted a median about six months pre-onset.

This clonotype was seen many times. Antigen specificity is unknown. Exclusion of a patient resulted from uncontrolled infection, other autoimmune disease, pregnancy or lactation. CDR1 and CDR2 from the germline V gene are MDHEN and SYDVKM. Unmatched junction bases numbered 10, after V lost 5 bases and J lost 1 base. This CDR3 has 17 residues. TCR beta CDR3 region amplification was performed from RNA transcripts. First-round RT-PCR with HTBI primers amplified the TCR CDR3 region. In TCRdb, the multiplex PCR reads were re-called with MiXCR into one record per CDR3 protein. The data show some 500,000 distinct CDR3 sequences, more than 15% seen once.

The chain uses TRBV28 and TRBJ2-4; 8 bases fit TRBD2. The sequence came from a woman aged 30 to 39 with Graves' ophthalmopathy. Material for sequencing was blood. The CDR3 nucleotides read TGTGCCAGCAGTACTCTAGCGGGTTGGGGGGCCAAAAACATTCAGTACTTC. Residues: CASSTLAGWGAKNIQYF.